A single sample is the source of the 27 T cell receptor beta chains below, sequenced in a study of T cell responses to AZD1222 COVID-19 vaccine. The table came from immunoSEQ multiplex PCR; TCRdb's copy has only in-frame clones and leaves some out. The sample lists under 200,000 clones, around 90% occurring once. Source: peripheral blood, taken on day 0 of AZD1222 vaccination. Receptors originate from an adult in good health.

V and J are TRBV6-5 and TRBJ2-7, with D tentatively TRBD2 (6 bases). Trimming cost V 4 bases and J 2 bases, with 15 bases left between them. CDR1 and CDR2 (germline): MNHEY, SVGAGI. This CDR3 region has 15 residues. CDR3 residues: CASSSQRVAAYEQYF. In DNA, the CDR3 is TGTGCCAGCAGTTCTCAGCGGGTAGCAGCCTACGAGCAGTACTTC.

The gene calls are TRBV4-3 and TRBJ2-1; weak D call: TRBD2 (5 bases). Germline V gene sequence: CDR1 LGHNA, CDR2 YSLEER. The CDR3 is 16 residues long. V was trimmed by 0 bases and J by 3 bases, leaving 12 bases between them. This chain's CDR3 is CASSQDVGVGYNEQFF. In DNA, the CDR3 is TGCGCCAGCAGCCAAGATGTCGGGGTGGGCTACAATGAGCAGTTCTTC.

CDR3 DNA: TGTGCCAGCAGTGCCCTCCAGGGGGACGAGCAGTACTTC. This gives the protein CASSALQGDEQYF. The rearrangement links TRBV6-4 to TRBJ2-7, with TRBD1 matching 7 bases. With V trimmed by 4 bases and J by 5 bases, 5 bases remained unmatched. CDR3 length: 13 amino acids. Germline values: CDR1 MRHNA, CDR2 SNTAGT.

This rearrangement joins TRBV4-3 to TRBJ1-1; D is ambiguous. The CDR3 extends over 16 amino acids. The germline CDR1 and CDR2 sequences are LGHNA and YSLEER. V was cut by 1 base and J by 0 bases, with 12 bases left in between. In DNA form, the CDR3 reads TGCGCCAGCAGCCAAGGGTCTTACATTTTGAACACTGAAGCTTTCTTT. Translation gives CASSQGSYILNTEAFF.

By sample fraction, this clone is medium-sized. The rearrangement links TRBV5-6 to TRBJ2-7; 7 nucleotides line up with TRBD2. CDR1 and CDR2 (germline): SGHDT, YYEEEE. The CDR3 runs to 15 residues. The V and J ends lost 4 bases and 0 bases, in that order; junction bases with no gene match: 7. CDR3 loop: CASSIWGGSSYEQYF. In DNA form, the CDR3 reads TGTGCCAGCAGCATTTGGGGGGGAAGCTCCTACGAGCAGTACTTC.

This chain connects TRBV4-3 to TRBJ2-1; TRBD2 is a possible D gene (5 bases). Deletions cut 1 base from V and 8 bases from J, with 12 bases between. The CDR3 is 14 amino acids. CDR1 is LGHNA and CDR2 is YSLEER in the germline V gene. In DNA, the CDR3 is TGCGCCAGCAGCCAAGGGCGCGGGTACTATGAGCAGTTCTTC. Protein product: CASSQGRGYYEQFF.

The chain combines TRBV6-2 or TRBV6-3 with TRBJ2-7; D is uncertain. Germline CDR1 reads MNHEY; CDR2 reads SVGEGT. The germline V and J ends were trimmed by 3 bases and 4 bases, with 7 bases remaining between them. There are 12 residues in the CDR3. CDR3 nucleotides: TGTGCCAGCAGTTATTTCGGGTACGAGCAGTACTTC. It codes for CASSYFGYEQYF.

This clone has only a few counts. V is TRBV7-2 and J is TRBJ1-4; D may be TRBD1 (6 bases). The CDR3 extends over 15 amino acids. The V end lost 5 bases, the J end lost 5 bases, and 15 bases lay between the germline ends. The germline gives CDR1 SGHTA, CDR2 FQGNSA. CDR3 nucleotides: TGTGCCAGCAGCCTCACGGAGGGGGACAATGAAAAACTGTTTTTT. The encoded protein is CASSLTEGDNEKLFF.

The V call is TRBV25-1, the J call TRBJ2-1; D is possibly TRBD1 or TRBD2 (5 bases each). V was cut by 5 bases and J by 6 bases, with 14 bases left in between. CDR1 and CDR2 (germline): MGHDK, SYGVNS. The CDR3 length is 14 residues. CDR3 bases: TGTGCCAGCAGTACCCCGGGGACGGTCAATGAGCAGTTCTTC. This encodes CASSTPGTVNEQFF.

V usage is TRBV7-2 and J usage is TRBJ1-6; 7 bases line up with TRBD1. The CDR3 is 17 residues long. Germline CDR1 SGHTA, CDR2 FQGNSA. V was clipped by 1 base and J by 10 bases; unmatched bases: 13. This CDR3 reads CASSLDRDSRPLSPLHF. The CDR3 DNA reads as TGTGCCAGCAGCTTAGACCGGGACAGCCGCCCCTTATCACCCCTCCACTTT. Full variable domain (rest looked up from reference TRBV7-2 and TRBJ1-6): GAGVSQSPSNKVTEKGKDVELRCDPISGHTALYWYRQSLGQGLEFLIYFQGNSAPDKSGLPSDRFSAERTGGSVSTLTIQRTQQEDSAVYLCASSLDRDSRPLSPLHFGNGTRLTVT.

The chain carries TRBV30 and TRBJ1-2, with TRBD1 as a possible D gene (6 bases). Germline-derived CDR1 and CDR2 are GTSNPN and SVGIG (reference sequence). The CDR3 runs 13 residues. V was shortened by 5 bases and J by 4 bases, with 14 bases between the two germline ends. CDR3 nucleotide sequence: TGTGCCTGGGCCAAGGGGGGAATCTATGGCTACACCTTC. Its translation: CAWAKGGIYGYTF. Together with reference TRBV30 and TRBJ1-2, the CDR3 gives the full variable domain: SQTIHQWPATLVQPVGSPLSLECTVEGTSNPNLYWYRQAAGRGLQLLFYSVGIGQISSEVPQNLSASRPQDRQFILSSKKLLLSDSGFYLCAWAKGGIYGYTFGSGTRLTVV.

This clone was found once. V and J are TRBV3-1 (or the pseudogene TRBV3-2) and TRBJ1-3; no clear D. The germline V gene encodes CDR1 LGHDT and CDR2 YNNKEL (reference sequence). V dropped 2 bases and J dropped 4 bases, with 9 bases sitting between them. The CDR3 totals 14 residues. In DNA form, the CDR3 reads TGTGCCAGCAGCCAACTTGACGCAGGAAACACCATATATTTT. Translation: CASSQLDAGNTIYF.

The J gene is TRBJ2-5, the V gene TRBV3-1 (or the pseudogene TRBV3-2); 10 nucleotides agree with TRBD2. V shed 1 base, J shed 4 bases, and the junction held 6 bases outside the gene matches. The germline V gene has CDR1 LGHDT and CDR2 YNNKEL (reference sequence). CDR3 size: 16 residues. DNA of the CDR3: TGTGCCAGCAGCCAAGCTGCGATAGCGGGAGGAGAGACCCAGTACTTC. As protein: CASSQAAIAGGETQYF.

V and J are TRBV28 and TRBJ1-3; 9 nucleotides line up with TRBD1. With V trimmed by 2 bases and J by 4 bases, 6 bases remained unmatched. Germline-derived CDR1 and CDR2 are MDHEN and SYDVKM. The CDR3 spans 16 residues. CDR3 loop: CASSLAQGARGNTIYF. DNA of the CDR3: TGTGCCAGCAGTTTAGCACAGGGGGCGCGAGGAAACACCATATATTTT.

This rearrangement joins TRBV19 to TRBJ2-7, with 13 nucleotides matching TRBD2. With 1 base clipped from V and 4 bases from J, the junction kept 16 bases outside the gene matches. The CDR3 covers 20 residues. Germline CDR1 reads LNHDA; CDR2 reads SQIVND (reference sequence). The CDR3 DNA follows: TGTGCCAGTAGTATAGTTTCTACCTCCGGGACTAGCGGGACTCGGTACGAGCAGTACTTC. Translated: CASSIVSTSGTSGTRYEQYF. Variable domain in full (rest from reference TRBV19 and TRBJ2-7): DGGITQSPKYLFRKEGQNVTLSCEQNLNHDAMYWYRQDPGQGLRLIYYSQIVNDFQKGDIAEGYSVSREKKESFPLTVTSAQKNPTAFYLCASSIVSTSGTSGTRYEQYFGPGTRLTVT.

Points on this clone: At one boundary the junction diverges from the germline segment, which might be a read error. The chain combines TRBV28 with TRBJ2-2, with D possibly called TRBD1 or TRBD2 (6 bases each). The CDR3 is 15 amino acids. Per germline, CDR1 MDHEN and CDR2 SYDVKM. The CDR3 bases are TGTGTCAGCGGAGAGGGCCTCGGGGGCGGCGGGGAGCTGTTTTTT. Residues: CVSGEGLGGGGELFF.

The chain has TRBV5-8 and TRBJ2-6; TRBD1 might be the D (5 bases). Germline CDR1 is SGHTS and CDR2 is YDEGEE. The CDR3 length is 17 residues. The V end lost 0 bases, the J end lost 0 bases, and 10 bases lay between the germline ends. In DNA form, the CDR3 reads TGTGCCAGCAGCTTGGACAGGTTTAACTCTGGGGCCAACGTCCTGACTTTC. Amino acids: CASSLDRFNSGANVLTF. The variable domain in full, with the rest retrieved from reference TRBV5-8 and TRBJ2-6, is EAGVTQSPTHLIKTRGQQATLRCSPISGHTSVYWYQQALGLGLQFLLWYDEGEERNRGNFPPRFSGRQFPNYSSELNVNALELEDSALYLCASSLDRFNSGANVLTFGAGSRLTVL.

The chain links TRBV5-1 to TRBJ1-2; 8 nucleotides line up with TRBD1. Per germline, CDR1 SGHRS and CDR2 YFSETQ. The CDR3 consists of 14 residues. Trimming removed 4 bases from V and 7 bases from J; junction bases left unmatched: 9. This CDR3 is CASSPDGQGGGYTF. In nucleotides, the CDR3 is TGCGCCAGCAGCCCAGATGGACAGGGAGGTGGCTACACCTTC.

The sample holds one count of this clone. The genes are TRBV19 and TRBJ2-7; TRBD1 is a possible D gene (5 bases). Trimming left V 3 bases short and J 2 bases short, with 14 bases between. Germline V gene sequence: CDR1 LNHDA, CDR2 SQIVND (reference sequence). This CDR3 is built from 15 residues. The CDR3 region has the DNA TGTGCCAGTAGTATTAAGGCAGGGTACCCCTACGAGCAGTACTTC. Amino acid sequence: CASSIKAGYPYEQYF.

This sequence joins TRBV5-4 and TRBJ2-1, with 10 bases aligning to TRBD2. This CDR3 has 16 residues. Per germline, CDR1 SGHNT and CDR2 YYREEE (reference sequence). With 2 bases clipped from V and 9 bases from J, the junction kept 11 bases outside the gene matches. As DNA, the CDR3 is TGTGCCAGCAGCTTACCTAGCGGGAGTGGGGGTGTTGAGCAGTTCTTC. It encodes CASSLPSGSGGVEQFF.

The V call is TRBV5-5, the J call TRBJ2-2; D tentatively reads TRBD1 or TRBD2 (5 bases each). This CDR3 comprises 15 residues. Trimming pared 6 bases from V and 2 bases from J, leaving 14 bases between. In germline, CDR1 is SGHKS, CDR2 YYEKEE (reference sequence). CDR3 DNA sequence: TGTGCCAGCACCCCAACCGGGGACAACACCGGGGAGCTGTTTTTT. Translated: CASTPTGDNTGELFF.

V usage is TRBV23-1 and J usage is TRBJ1-1; 8 bases agree with TRBD1. TRBV23-1 is given ORF status, its function remaining uncertain. This CDR3 contains 16 residues. After removal of 4 bases from V and 11 bases from J, the junction contained 18 bases not matched to a gene. Written as DNA, the CDR3 is TGCGCCAGCAGTCTTTCCAGGGGGCGCTTCTCGCCCCCGGCTTTCTTT. Residues: CASSLSRGRFSPPAFF.

The chain has TRBV27 and TRBJ2-5, with 9 bases identical to TRBD2. J lost 2 bases, V lost 7 bases, and 8 bases had no gene match. This CDR3 is built from 15 residues. The V gene's germline CDR1 is MNHEY and CDR2 SMNVEV (reference sequence). The CDR3 region is CASNIAGVNQETQYF. For the CDR3, the DNA is TGTGCCAGCAATATAGCGGGAGTGAATCAAGAGACCCAGTACTTC.

The CDR3 protein is CASGSVSGANVLTF. In nucleotides, the CDR3 is TGTGCCAGCGGATCTGTCTCTGGGGCCAACGTCCTGACTTTC. The V call is TRBV11-2, the J call TRBJ2-6; no reliable D call. Germline lookup yields CDR1 SGHAT and CDR2 FQNNGV. The CDR3 sequence is 14 residues long. V was shortened by 8 bases and J by 0 bases, with 8 bases between the two germline ends.

The CDR3 loop is CASSFGAGRGGYTF. The CDR3 nucleotides read TGTGCCAGCAGCTTTGGAGCAGGGCGAGGCGGCTACACCTTC. The V gene is TRBV7-9, the J gene TRBJ1-2; possible D gene TRBD1, 5 bases. The CDR3 consists of 14 residues. Looked up from germline, CDR1 is SEHNR and CDR2 is FQNEAQ (reference sequence). Trimming pared 3 bases from V and 8 bases from J, leaving 16 bases between.

This clone was seen a single time. The V call is TRBV5-4, the J call TRBJ2-3, with a possible D match to TRBD1 (5 bases). There are 16 residues in the CDR3. Germline V gene lookup returns CDR1 SGHNT and CDR2 YYREEE (reference sequence). Trimming stripped 4 bases from V and 0 bases from J, with 15 bases between. The CDR3 nucleotides read TGTGCCAGCAGCCGGGTGGGGCGCTCTAGCACAGATACGCAGTATTTT. Its translation: CASSRVGRSSTDTQYF. Drawing the rest from reference TRBV5-4 and TRBJ2-3, the complete variable domain is ETGVTQSPTHLIKTRGQQVTLRCSSQSGHNTVSWYQQALGQGPQFIFQYYREEENGRGNFPPRFSGLQFPNYSSELNVNALELDDSALYLCASSRVGRSSTDTQYFGPGTRLTVL.

The chain joins TRBV7-9 to TRBJ2-5, with D tentatively TRBD1 (5 bases). The germline V and J ends were trimmed by 8 bases and 1 base, with 8 bases remaining between them. This CDR3 comprises 12 residues. Germline V gene sequence: CDR1 SEHNR, CDR2 FQNEAQ (reference sequence). CDR3 sequence (DNA): TGTGCCAGCCGACAGCTCCAAGAGACCCAGTACTTC. Its translation is CASRQLQETQYF.